This TCR beta chain was recorded in a study of blood T cells in healthy people across ages (dated by TCRdb to between 2014 and 2017). About the investigation overall: In model experiments, template switching captured roughly one uniquely barcoded TCR beta cDNA molecule for every two T cells. Using deep sequencing normalized with unique cDNA molecular identifiers, the study measured how TCR beta repertoire diversity changes with age. Four age groups were formed from the donors: young (average approximately 15 years), middle-aged (approximately 40), aged (62) and long-lived (around 80). Two additional independent replicas of 1 million unique cDNA reads from the same blood draw were analyzed for two donors (one aged 18 to 30 and one aged 80 or older). General findings and caveats noted by the study authors: Conclusive comparison of naive and antigen-experienced compartments was prevented by the profiling of bulk unsorted PBMCs. Estimates of total diversity from one million sequenced T cells were regarded as lower bounds and underestimates. The percentage of naive T cells measured by flow cytometry correlated strongly with observed TCR beta diversity. The CMV infection status of donors was not known, potentially confounding age-related changes in expanded clonotypes. Compared with the aged group, the long-lived group had more naive CD4+ T cells, fewer expanded clones and increased TCR diversity, a pattern suggesting age selection. Observed TCR beta diversity per million T cells fell roughly linearly with age, and a significant reduction was already apparent by age roughly 40.

CDR1 and CDR2 are drawn from the germline V gene (reference sequence): SEHNR, FQNEAQ. The CDR3 has 15 amino acids, counting the end cysteine and phenylalanine. The entry retains the CDR3 DNA only, 45 bases that are in frame from base 1. The donors were 40 or so Caucasian individuals from Russia, aged roughly 6 to 95 years, who were systemically healthy. Each donor gave around 9.9 milliliters of peripheral blood, collected into EDTA-treated Vacutainer tubes. Ficoll-Paque density-gradient centrifugation was used to isolate PBMCs, with at least 6.5 million per sample. Trizol reagent was used to extract total RNA from the PBMCs, yielding at least 5.5 micrograms per sample. For every donor, an aliquot of PBMCs went through flow cytometry to measure the percentages of naive CD45RAhigh/CD27high T cells. Receptors were amplified or captured by 5' RACE. The sequencing machine was an Illumina HiSeq 2500. A second roughly 7 to 11 cycle PCR used a sample-barcoded 5' primer and a J-beta primer mix. Each TCR beta cDNA molecule received a unique molecular identifier from a template-switch 5' adaptor carrying 12 random nucleotides. At least 2.5 million CDR3-containing paired-end reads were obtained from each sample. All of the RNA was converted into first-strand cDNA using the Mint cDNA synthesis kit, with a TRBC-specific oligonucleotide serving as the primer. After uracil-DNA glycosylase treatment, a first 18-cycle PCR used universal primers M1SS and BC2_uni_R on all cDNA. The authors processed their data as follows. Each sample was normalized by randomly selecting 1 million high-quality reads, each carrying a distinct molecular identifier. Reads with shared molecular identifiers were discarded instead of being binned into consensus sequences. CDR3 identification, clonotype clustering and error correction used MiTCR with a Q25 quality threshold and the strictest error-elimination algorithm. Lower-bound total TCR beta diversity was estimated with a nonparametric unseen species model using Euler transformation. TCRdb's own reprocessing of the public reads used fastp at Q25 and MiXCR and kept productive beta chains. CDR3 protein sequences are deduplicated, and each keeps its most common genes and DNA. TCRdb, not the authors, supplied the V and J calls. The sample contains roughly 1,000,000 distinct CDR3 sequences, around 27% of them found a single time. The biggest ten clones account for approximately 0.75% of the sample.

Notes on this clonotype: There is no known antigen for this receptor. Base qualities are missing; no much larger clone stands one base away.

The same data also went into a second study, on T cells of mothers and their children. The second investigation adds: Nine systemically healthy Caucasian individuals served as donors, namely three mothers together with their six children. cDNA synthesis used all of the extracted RNA, with roughly 1.5 ug of RNA in each 15 ul reaction. In the second PCR, the M1S primer added sample barcodes and 2-4 random nucleotides. Each mother yielded over 9.5 million TCR beta CDR3 reads and each child some 3 million reads. Thymic selection similarly shapes TCR recombination output in related and unrelated pairs, with minor effect from inherited differences. Normalized repertoire overlap was always slightly but never significantly higher in related than unrelated mother-child pairs. No persistent microchimeric T cell clones were found, with a detection sensitivity of around 100 clones per million clonotypes. To look for features that set related mother-child pairs apart from unrelated individuals, the researchers ran deep NGS to compare the TCR beta repertoires of mothers and children. Mothers averaged around 40 +/- 4 years of age and children averaged about 12 +/- 4 years. Libraries were sequenced on Illumina HiSeq 2000 with 100+100 nt paired-end reads after adapter ligation with NEBNext reagents. Mother and child libraries were prepared a month apart and sequenced in separate runs to prevent cross-contamination. For each donor, somewhere between about 450,000 and 2,100,000 distinct TCR beta clonotypes were identified. Naive TCR beta clonotypes were estimated from low-frequency clonotypes matched to each donor's FACS-determined naive share, without sorting.

The origin of this receptor is a girl aged 2 to 9 in good health. The source material was blood. The rearrangement joined TRBV7-9 to TRBJ2-1, with the D gene call left open. The closer fit of TRBJ2-7 to the DNA end suggests the J call may be wrong. The bases read TGTGCCAGCAGCTTGGGGTCTGAGCCGAGCAACGAGCAGTACTTC. It translates to CASSLGSEPSNEQYF.